The rows below give T cell receptor beta chains drawn from one sample of a study of cytomegalovirus exposure and HLA in healthy donors. TCRdb's copy holds only in-frame clones and misses some; the assay was immunoSEQ multiplex PCR. This table has some 200,000 clones, 84% appearing once. Sequences were obtained from PBMCs. All receptors derive from a woman in her twenties or thirties in good health and CMV-seropositive. Both conserved end residues are part of each CDR3. The D gene is left open where the match is weak. Some rows have no size entry. The others give once, few or many, or a class for an expanded clone.

J gene	D gene	clone size	V gene	CDR3 DNA	CDR3 protein
TRBJ1-1	.	.	TRBV10-3	TGTGCCATCAGTGATAAGGACAGAAGTGAAGCTTTCTTT	CAISDKDRSEAFF
TRBJ1-1	.	.	TRBV29-1	TGCAGCGTTGAAGGTTTGAGGAGGACTGAAGCTTTCTTT	CSVEGLRRTEAFF
TRBJ2-7	.	.	TRBV9	TGTGCCAGCAGCGTAGATGAGCGTGGCTCCTACGAGCAGTACTTC	CASSVDERGSYEQYF
TRBJ2-1	.	.	TRBV7-8	TGTGCCAGCAGCTTCGGACTGTACAATGAGCAGTTCTTC	CASSFGLYNEQFF
TRBJ2-2	TRBD2	.	TRBV27	TGTGCCAGCAGTTTTAGGACTAGCGGCACCGGGGAGCTGTTTTTT	CASSFRTSGTGELFF
TRBJ2-7	.	few	TRBV10-1	TGCGCCAGCAGTGAGTCAGTAGAATTTGGCTACGAGCAGTACTTC	CASSESVEFGYEQYF
TRBJ2-7	TRBD2	.	TRBV28	TGTGCCAGCAGCCCGCCGCTAGCGGGCTTCTCCGAGCAGTACTTC	CASSPPLAGFSEQYF
TRBJ1-1	TRBD1	.	TRBV19	TGTGCCAGTAGTATAGGCCGACAGGGTCTAGCTTTCTTT	CASSIGRQGLAFF
TRBJ2-3	.	.	TRBV7-3	TGTGCCAGCAGCTTACTCGGAGGGCCAGATACGCAGTATTTT	CASSLLGGPDTQYF
TRBJ2-2	TRBD2	.	TRBV13	TGTGCCAGCAGCTTAGTCCGACTAGCGGGAGCGGGCGGGGAGCTGTTTTTT	CASSLVRLAGAGGELFF
TRBJ1-1	.	.	TRBV30	TGTGCCTGGAGTCCGGGGATCGGGAACACTGAAGCTTTCTTT	CAWSPGIGNTEAFF
TRBJ1-1	.	.	TRBV6-5	TGTGCCAGCAGTTGGGGGCCGGGAACTGAAGCTTTCTTT	CASSWGPGTEAFF
TRBJ2-7	.	.	TRBV23-1	TGCGCCAGCAGTCTGGCAGACTACGAGCAGTACTTC	CASSLADYEQYF
TRBJ1-2	.	.	TRBV6-5	TGTGCCAGCAGTCCCCGCGGGGTCGACCGTTTCGGCTACACCTTC	CASSPRGVDRFGYTF
TRBJ2-7	TRBD1	.	TRBV11-2	TGTGCCAGCAGCTTACCCCCGATCAGGACAGGGGGCGGGGGTTACGAGCAGTACTTC	CASSLPPIRTGGGGYEQYF
TRBJ2-7	TRBD1	.	TRBV4-1	TGCGCCAGCAGCCAAGGTGCCGGGGACAGCAACTACGAGCAGTACTTC	CASSQGAGDSNYEQYF
TRBJ2-6	.	.	TRBV6-5	TGTGCCAGCAGTTACTCGGCCGGGGCTGGGGCCAACGTCCTGACTTTC	CASSYSAGAGANVLTF
TRBJ1-1	.	.	TRBV18	TGTGCCAGCTCACCACCTGATTCTCCAGTCCCCATTTCTGAAGCTTTCTTT	CASSPPDSPVPISEAFF
TRBJ1-2	TRBD1	.	TRBV4-2	TGTGCCAGCAGCCAAGCGGGACAGGGGAACTATGGCTACACCTTC	CASSQAGQGNYGYTF
TRBJ1-3	.	.	TRBV21-1	TGTGCCAGTGAACAGGGAGACTCTGGAAACACCATATATTTT	CASEQGDSGNTIYF
TRBJ1-2	.	.	TRBV18	TGTGCCAGCTCACGCAACCCCGTTAGGGGTCTGTCCTATGGCTACACCTTC	CASSRNPVRGLSYGYTF
TRBJ1-4	TRBD1	.	TRBV4-1	TGCGCCAGCAGCCACCGGACAGGGAATGAAAAACTGTTTTTT	CASSHRTGNEKLFF
TRBJ2-7	TRBD2	.	TRBV18	TGTGCCAGCTCACGTAGGACTAGCGGACCCTACGAGCAGTACTTC	CASSRRTSGPYEQYF
TRBJ2-7	.	once	TRBV5-4	TGTGCCAGCAGCTCAAAGCGGAGCTCCTACGAGCAGTACTTC	CASSSKRSSYEQYF
TRBJ1-2	.	.	TRBV5-5	TGTGCCAGCAGCTTGGCCGGGAGGCCCGATGGCTACACCTTC	CASSLAGRPDGYTF
TRBJ1-1	TRBD1	few	TRBV7-9	TGTGCCAGCAGCTTAGGACAGGGACCTAGTAGAACTGAAGCTTTCTTT	CASSLGQGPSRTEAFF
TRBJ2-2	.	.	TRBV9	TGTGCCAGCAGCGAGACTGACGGGGAGCTGTTTTTT	CASSETDGELFF
TRBJ2-5	TRBD1	.	TRBV7-2	TGTGCCACCCTGGACAGGAGACAAGAGACCCAGTACTTC	CATLDRRQETQYF
TRBJ2-7	TRBD1	.	TRBV6-6	TGTGCCAGCAGTTACGACAGGGGTTTTGGGTACGAGCAGTACTTC	CASSYDRGFGYEQYF
TRBJ1-5	.	once	TRBV19	TGTGCCAGTAGTACCACGCGGGACGCCTCTGGTATGGGTAGGCCCCAGCATTTT	CASSTTRDASGMGRPQHF
TRBJ1-1	TRBD1	.	TRBV2	TGTGCCAGCAGAAGGGCACAGGGGATTATTTCTGAAGCTTTCTTT	CASRRAQGIISEAFF
TRBJ2-5	.	once	TRBV19	TGTGCCAGTAGCGAGTCCGGGCGGGTTCAAGAGACCCAGTACTTC	CASSESGRVQETQYF
TRBJ2-3	TRBD2	.	TRBV6-6	TGTGCCAGCAGTCCGGGACTAGCGGAATTCACAGATACGCAGTATTTT	CASSPGLAEFTDTQYF
TRBJ2-1	.	.	TRBV20-1	TGCAGTGCTTTAGAGTACAATGAGCAGTTCTTC	CSALEYNEQFF
TRBJ1-1	.	.	TRBV27	TGTGCCAGCAGGGTGAGTGAGGACTGGGGCACTGAAGCTTTCTTT	CASRVSEDWGTEAFF
TRBJ1-5	TRBD1	.	TRBV7-9	TGTGCCAGCAGCCGTACAGGGGAGGGCAATCAGCCCCAGCATTTT	CASSRTGEGNQPQHF
TRBJ1-2	TRBD1	few	TRBV14	TGTGCCAGCAGCCAAGTAACAGGGGGCCCGAGTGGCTACACCTTC	CASSQVTGGPSGYTF
TRBJ1-1	.	.	TRBV10-2	TGCGCCAGCAGTAGAGGTGGGGAGGCGGTAGCTTTCTTT	CASSRGGEAVAFF
TRBJ1-2	.	.	TRBV5-6	TGTGCCAGCACCTTGGGGCGGACAGTCATTCCTCTCGGCTACACCTTC	CASTLGRTVIPLGYTF
TRBJ2-7	.	.	TRBV5-6	TGTGCCAGCAGCTTAGCTGGGAGGACTGGCGAGCAGTACTTC	CASSLAGRTGEQYF
TRBJ1-3	.	once	TRBV9	TGTGCCAGCAGCCCACGGGGTAGGAACTCTGGAAACACCATATATTTT	CASSPRGRNSGNTIYF
TRBJ1-5	TRBD1	.	TRBV29-1	TGCAGCGTTACGACAGGGCAGCCTAATCAGCCCCAGCATTTT	CSVTTGQPNQPQHF
TRBJ2-2	TRBD2	.	TRBV5-1	TGCGCCAGCAGCCTTCGGACTAGCGGGAGTATCGGGGAGCTGTTTTTT	CASSLRTSGSIGELFF
TRBJ1-2	.	.	TRBV9	TGTGCCAGCAGCGTTGGGCCGACTAACTATGGCTACACCTTC	CASSVGPTNYGYTF
TRBJ2-7	TRBD1	once	TRBV6-6	TGTGCCAGCAGTTACTCCGGGACAGGGGATTACGAGCAGTACTTC	CASSYSGTGDYEQYF
TRBJ1-1	.	.	TRBV6-6	TGTGCCAGCAGGGCCAGGGAGAACACTGAAGCTTTCTTT	CASRARENTEAFF
TRBJ1-5	.	.	TRBV2	TGTGCCAGCAGTGACCGGGGGTATAGCAATCAGCCCCAGCATTTT	CASSDRGYSNQPQHF
TRBJ2-7	TRBD1	.	TRBV5-1	TGCGCCAGCAGAAAAACCCCGACAGGGAGATCAGCCCGTGTCTCCTACGAGCAGTACTTC	CASRKTPTGRSARVSYEQYF
TRBJ2-6	.	.	TRBV18	TGTGCCAGCTCTCAAGAACAGGGAGTAGCTGGGGCCAACGTCCTGACTTTC	CASSQEQGVAGANVLTF
TRBJ2-6	.	.	TRBV18	TGTGCCAGCTCACCAGGGGGCTCAGGGGCCAACGTCCTGACTTTC	CASSPGGSGANVLTF
TRBJ2-3	TRBD1	once	TRBV20-1	TGCAGTGCGGGGGACAGAGATACGCAGTATTTT	CSAGDRDTQYF
TRBJ2-3	TRBD2	.	TRBV5-6	TGTGCCAGCAGCTTGGGGCTAGCGGGAGCCGATACGCAGTATTTT	CASSLGLAGADTQYF
TRBJ1-5	.	.	TRBV2	TGTGCCAGCATGGGAACGGGACAAGTGGCCCAGCATTTT	CASMGTGQVAQHF
TRBJ2-7	TRBD2	.	TRBV19	TGTGCCAGTAGTATACGGGAGGGCTCCGAGCAGTACTTC	CASSIREGSEQYF
TRBJ2-1	TRBD1	.	TRBV5-1	TGCGCCAGCAGAGAGACAGGGCAAACCTACAATGAGCAGTTCTTC	CASRETGQTYNEQFF
TRBJ2-7	.	.	TRBV28	TGTGCCAGCAGTTTATTACAGCCCAACGAGCAGTACTTC	CASSLLQPNEQYF
TRBJ2-5	.	.	TRBV14	TGTGCCAGCAGCCAAGGTGGACTAGAGACCCAGTACTTC	CASSQGGLETQYF